These 12 T cell receptor beta chains were sequenced from one sample in a study of blood T cell repertoires in COVID-19. TCRdb's copy holds only in-frame clones and misses some; the assay was immunoSEQ multiplex PCR. The sample lists around 72,000 clones; around 78% were seen once. The material sequenced was peripheral blood. These receptors originate from a woman older than 75 with acute or convalescent COVID-19.

The chain combines TRBV29-1 with TRBJ2-1, with D perhaps matching TRBD2 (7 bases). This CDR3 spans 14 amino acids. The germline V gene has CDR1 SQVTM and CDR2 ANQGSEA. Between the trimmed V and J ends, which lost 1 base and 3 bases, there was a span of 10 bases. The CDR3 DNA sequence: TGCAGCGTTGAAGCGGGGGGCCTCTACAATGAGCAGTTCTTC. Its protein is CSVEAGGLYNEQFF.

V is TRBV5-4 and J is TRBJ2-3; D unresolved. V was cut by 4 bases and J by 4 bases, with 7 bases left in between. The CDR3 covers 12 residues. CDR1 is SGHNT, CDR2 YYREEE, per germline (reference sequence). This chain's CDR3 is CASSPSSDTQYF. In DNA, the CDR3 is TGTGCCAGCAGCCCCTCCTCAGATACGCAGTATTTT.

The chain combines TRBV28 with TRBJ1-1, with D maybe TRBD1 (5 bases). The germline gives CDR1 MDHEN, CDR2 SYDVKM. The germline V and J ends were trimmed by 6 bases and 0 bases, with 14 bases remaining between them. This CDR3 spans 15 amino acids. As DNA, the CDR3 is TGTGCCAGCAGGCCTGACAGCCTTTTGAACACTGAAGCTTTCTTT. This encodes CASRPDSLLNTEAFF.

The chain recombines TRBV13 with TRBJ1-1; weak D call: TRBD1 (6 bases). The V end lost 6 bases, the J end lost 2 bases, and 10 bases lay between the germline ends. The germline V gene has CDR1 PRHDT and CDR2 FYEKMQ (reference sequence). This CDR3 region has 13 residues. The CDR3 region has the DNA TGTGCCAGCAGTCTGGACAGAAACACTGAAGCTTTCTTT. This codes for CASSLDRNTEAFF. The whole variable domain, remainder taken from reference TRBV13 and TRBJ1-1, is AAGVIQSPRHLIKEKRETATLKCYPIPRHDTVYWYQQGPGQDPQFLISFYEKMQSDKGSIPDRFSAQQFSDYHSELNMSSLELGDSALYFCASSLDRNTEAFFGQGTRLTVV.

This clone has just one count. V gene TRBV5-5 combines with J gene TRBJ1-2; TRBD1 is a possible D gene (5 bases). V was shortened by 2 bases and J by 0 bases, with 11 bases between the two germline ends. In germline, CDR1 is SGHKS, CDR2 YYEKEE (reference sequence). This CDR3 has 15 amino acids. In DNA, the CDR3 is TGTGCCAGCAGCTTACAGGCGGAAGCTAACTATGGCTACACCTTC. Translating it yields CASSLQAEANYGYTF. Filled out from reference TRBV5-5 and TRBJ1-2, the complete variable domain reads DAGVTQSPTHLIKTRGQQVTLRCSPISGHKSVSWYQQVLGQGPQFIFQYYEKEERGRGNFPDRFSARQFPNYSSELNVNALLLGDSALYLCASSLQAEANYGYTFGSGTRLTVV.

The chain carries TRBV12-3 or TRBV12-4 and TRBJ2-3, with D uncertain. Trimming took 3 bases from V and 1 from J, leaving 5 bases between them. CDR3 length: 13 residues. The CDR3 reads CASSFLGTDTQYF. The DNA of the CDR3 is TGTGCCAGCAGTTTCCTTGGCACAGATACGCAGTATTTT.

This chain connects TRBV11-2 to TRBJ2-2; possibly TRBD1 for D (6 bases). V was clipped by 3 bases and J by 3 bases, with 14 bases between them. CDR3 size: 16 residues. Germline values: CDR1 SGHAT, CDR2 FQNNGV. The CDR3 region has the DNA TGTGCCAGCAGCTTGATGAACAGGGCGGACACCGGGGAGCTGTTTTTT. It codes for CASSLMNRADTGELFF.

J is TRBJ1-5 and V is TRBV27; TRBD1 matches 9 bases. CDR1 and CDR2 (germline): MNHEY, SMNVEV (reference sequence). V lost 6 bases to trimming and J lost 3 bases; unmatched junction nucleotides: 6. The CDR3 runs 15 residues. The CDR3 sequence: CASRPDRGINQPQHF. CDR3 in DNA: TGTGCCAGCAGGCCCGACAGGGGGATCAATCAGCCCCAGCATTTT.

This chain uses TRBV19 with TRBJ1-3, with D possibly being TRBD1 (5 bases). The V gene's germline CDR1 is LNHDA and CDR2 SQIVND (reference sequence). CDR3 size: 14 residues. Trimming stripped 4 bases from V and 2 bases from J, with 9 bases between. CDR3 DNA: TGTGCCAGTAGTACGACGGGGGCTGGAAACACCATATATTTT. Protein: CASSTTGAGNTIYF.

V is TRBV2 and J is TRBJ1-1, with no clear D. Looked up from germline, CDR1 is SNHLY and CDR2 is FYNNEI. The V end was cut by 2 bases, the J end by 1 base, with 11 bases between. There are 15 residues in the CDR3. The chain's CDR3 is CASSERVLWNTEAFF. DNA for the CDR3: TGTGCCAGCAGTGAACGGGTGCTTTGGAACACTGAAGCTTTCTTT.

V usage is TRBV27 and J usage is TRBJ1-6, with 12 nucleotides matching TRBD1. Germline V gives CDR1 MNHEY, CDR2 SMNVEV (reference sequence). The trim removed 6 bases at V and 8 bases at J, leaving 2 bases unmatched. The CDR3 extends over 14 amino acids. The CDR3 nucleotides read TGTGCCAGCAGGGGGACAGGGGGCTATTCACCCCTCCACTTT. Amino acids: CASRGTGGYSPLHF.

The chain joins TRBV19 to TRBJ2-5, with 11 bases matching TRBD2. Trimming cost V 7 bases and J 5 bases; bases outside gene matches: 6. The CDR3 has 14 amino acids. Germline V lookup: CDR1 LNHDA, CDR2 SQIVND (reference sequence). This CDR3 is CASTGIAGGETQYF. In DNA form, the CDR3 reads TGTGCCAGTACTGGGATAGCGGGGGGGGAGACCCAGTACTTC.